The 18 T cell receptor beta chains presented below share a single source sample, sequenced in a study of OX40 agonist ivuxolimab in advanced cancers. The library was produced with the immunoSEQ multiplex PCR assay. Not all clones reach the TCRdb copy of this immuneACCESS table, which keeps in-frame sequences only. Checked studies attribute under half of the gap to unresolved V genes and leave the rest unexplained. This sample lists 37,000 or so clones; around 83% were detected once. The ten biggest clones cover 2.4% of the sample. The specimen was CD4+ or CD8+ T cells sorted from blood, collected in a trial of the OX40 agonist ivuxolimab. The receptors originated from an adult with an advanced solid tumor such as melanoma, head and neck, liver or kidney cancer.

This clone was observed a single time. This chain connects TRBV11-2 to TRBJ2-1; D is ambiguous. V was shortened by 0 bases and J by 9 bases, with 12 bases between the two germline ends. Per the germline V gene, CDR1 is SGHAT and CDR2 is FQNNGV. This CDR3 has 14 amino acids. CDR3 loop: CASSLDLQFGEQFF. The DNA of the CDR3 is TGTGCCAGCAGCTTAGATCTTCAGTTTGGTGAGCAGTTCTTC.

This chain uses TRBV28 with TRBJ2-7, with 7 nucleotides matching TRBD1. Germline V gene sequence: CDR1 MDHEN, CDR2 SYDVKM. V gave up 11 bases and J gave up 7 bases; unmatched junction bases: 17. The CDR3 consists of 14 residues. The CDR3 region has the DNA TGTGCCGGACGGGCGGCAGGGGGTCACGATGAGCAGTACTTC. Protein: CAGRAAGGHDEQYF.

The chain combines TRBV11-2 with TRBJ2-7, with a tentative D call TRBD2 (6 bases). V was cut by 2 bases and J by 4 bases, with 12 bases left in between. Germline CDR1 is SGHAT and CDR2 is FQNNGV. This CDR3 comprises 14 residues. The CDR3 loop is CASSLMGGGYEQYF. In DNA form, the CDR3 reads TGTGCCAGCAGCTTAATGGGGGGTGGGTACGAGCAGTACTTC.

This chain links TRBV5-4 with TRBJ2-7, with 7 bases fitting TRBD1. This CDR3 has 14 residues. V shed 6 bases, J shed 3 bases, and the junction held 9 bases outside the gene matches. Germline V gene lookup returns CDR1 SGHNT and CDR2 YYREEE (reference sequence). The CDR3 region has the DNA TGTGCCAGCAACTTTGGGGGACAGAACTACGAGCAGTACTTC. The encoded protein is CASNFGGQNYEQYF. Variable domain in full (rest from reference TRBV5-4 and TRBJ2-7): ETGVTQSPTHLIKTRGQQVTLRCSSQSGHNTVSWYQQALGQGPQFIFQYYREEENGRGNFPPRFSGLQFPNYSSELNVNALELDDSALYLCASNFGGQNYEQYFGPGTRLTVT.

The V and J genes are TRBV7-9 and TRBJ1-2, with TRBD1 matching 8 bases. Germline-derived CDR1 and CDR2 are SEHNR and FQNEAQ (reference sequence). This CDR3 is 12 amino acids long. V lost 6 bases and J lost 8; bases outside the gene matches: 5. CDR3: CASSLDREGYTF. As DNA, the CDR3 is TGTGCCAGCAGTCTGGACAGGGAAGGCTACACCTTC. The full variable domain, rest sourced from reference TRBV7-9 and TRBJ1-2, is DTGVSQNPRHKITKRGQNVTFRCDPISEHNRLYWYRQTLGQGPEFLTYFQNEAQLEKSRLLSDRFSAERPKGSFSTLEIQRTEQGDSAMYLCASSLDREGYTFGSGTRLTVV.

The V and J genes are TRBV18 and TRBJ1-1, with D hard to call. The CDR3 sequence is 16 residues long. Per germline, CDR1 KGHSH and CDR2 LQKENI. V gave up 2 bases and J gave up 2 bases, with 15 bases separating them. CDR3 sequence: CASSPSAPIINTEAFF. Here the CDR3 DNA reads TGTGCCAGCTCACCATCGGCACCCATTATCAACACTGAAGCTTTCTTT. Using reference TRBV18 and TRBJ1-1 for the parts outside the CDR3, the full variable domain is NAGVMQNPRHLVRRRGQEARLRCSPMKGHSHVYWYRQLPEEGLKFMVYLQKENIIDESGMPKERFSAEFPKEGPSILRIQQVVRGDSAAYFCASSPSAPIINTEAFFGQGTRLTVV.

In its sample, this clone was seen once. V is TRBV2 and J is TRBJ2-7; 8 bases map to TRBD1. Germline V lookup: CDR1 SNHLY, CDR2 FYNNEI. The V and J ends lost 3 bases and 2 bases, in that order; junction bases with no gene match: 6. This CDR3 is 15 amino acids long. The CDR3 loop is CASSDGGQATYEQYF. The CDR3 DNA follows: TGTGCCAGCAGTGACGGGGGACAGGCGACCTACGAGCAGTACTTC.

The chain links TRBV9 to TRBJ1-4; D might be TRBD1 (5 bases). The ends were cut back, 1 base at V and 1 base at J, with 8 bases in the middle. The germline V gene encodes CDR1 SGDLS and CDR2 YYNGEE. This CDR3 has 15 residues. CDR3 nucleotides: TGTGCCAGCAGCGTAATGGGGGAAACTAATGAAAAACTGTTTTTT. Translated, it gives CASSVMGETNEKLFF.

The chain uses TRBV7-3 and TRBJ1-1, with TRBD1 identical over 7 bases. The V segment lost 0 bases and the J segment 3 bases; nucleotides outside the gene matches: 10. The CDR3 is made up of 17 amino acids. Germline V gene sequence: CDR1 SGHTA, CDR2 FQGTGA. Here the CDR3 DNA reads TGTGCCAGCAGCTTAACGGGGGGCGACAGGGTTGACACTGAAGCTTTCTTT. Protein: CASSLTGGDRVDTEAFF.

The V gene is TRBV29-1, the J gene TRBJ1-2; TRBD1 matches at 9 bases. V trimming: 6 bases; J trimming: 2 bases; junction bases outside the gene matches: 4. CDR3 length equals 13 residues. Germline V lookup: CDR1 SQVTM, CDR2 ANQGSEA. Here the CDR3 DNA reads TGCAGCGTGGAGGGACAGGGAAACTATGGCTACACCTTC. Translated, it gives CSVEGQGNYGYTF.

The rearrangement links TRBV11-2 to TRBJ2-3, with D possibly being TRBD2 (6 bases). V was trimmed by 5 bases and J by 2 bases, leaving 17 bases between them. Germline CDR1 reads SGHAT; CDR2 reads FQNNGV. The CDR3 covers 16 residues. CDR3 coding DNA: TGTGCCAGCAGCCCCACATGGGCGGGGATCACAGATACGCAGTATTTT. Its translation is CASSPTWAGITDTQYF.

This chain uses TRBV7-2 with TRBJ1-2; 7 bases agree with TRBD1. Germline CDR1 and CDR2: SGHTA and FQGNSA. The CDR3 totals 12 residues. V gave up 2 bases and J gave up 8 bases; unmatched junction bases: 2. CDR3 protein: CASSLYRGGYTF. The CDR3 DNA is TGTGCCAGCAGCTTATACAGGGGCGGCTACACCTTC.

This chain connects TRBV27 to TRBJ2-3; D perhaps matches TRBD2 (5 bases). CDR3 length equals 13 residues. V dropped 7 bases and J dropped 3 bases, with 11 bases sitting between them. Germline CDR1 is MNHEY and CDR2 is SMNVEV (reference sequence). This chain's CDR3 is CASTPRGTDTQYF. In nucleotides, the CDR3 is TGTGCCAGCACCCCCCGAGGGACAGATACGCAGTATTTT.

The chain recombines TRBV5-1 with TRBJ1-4, with 9 nucleotides matching TRBD1. The germline V gene has CDR1 SGHRS and CDR2 YFSETQ. This CDR3 contains 16 residues. V gave up 4 bases and J gave up 7 bases; unmatched junction bases: 11. CDR3 nucleotides: TGCGCCAGCAGCAGGGAACAGGGGGCAGGGAGTGAAAAACTGTTTTTT. This translates into CASSREQGAGSEKLFF.

This chain connects TRBV2 to TRBJ2-3, with D perhaps TRBD1 (6 bases). There are 14 residues in the CDR3. V lost 4 bases to trimming and J lost 0 bases, with 8 bases between them. Germline CDR1 and CDR2: SNHLY and FYNNEI. This CDR3 reads CASSGQVSTDTQYF. The CDR3 DNA follows: TGTGCCAGCAGTGGACAGGTTAGCACAGATACGCAGTATTTT. The full variable domain, rest sourced from reference TRBV2 and TRBJ2-3, is EPEVTQTPSHQVTQMGQEVILRCVPISNHLYFYWYRQILGQKVEFLVSFYNNEISEKSEIFDDQFSVERPDGSNFTLKIRSTKLEDSAMYFCASSGQVSTDTQYFGPGTRLTVL.

The rearrangement uses TRBV21-1 and TRBJ2-1; the table's D call TRBD2 went unverified against the DNA. TRBV21-1 is classified as a pseudogene. This CDR3 has 14 residues. This CDR3 reads CASSWDGLYNEQFF. CDR3 sequence (DNA): TGTGCCAGCAGCTGGGATGGACTATACAATGAGCAGTTCTTC.

This clone has only one observation. This chain uses TRBV11-2 with TRBJ1-5; D is unclear. CDR1 is SGHAT and CDR2 is FQNNGV in the germline V gene. The V end was cut by 0 bases, the J end by 0 bases, with 12 bases between. The CDR3 is 17 amino acids. CDR3 in amino acids: CASSLDGRTDSNQPQHF. The CDR3 region has the DNA TGTGCCAGCAGCTTAGACGGCCGAACCGATAGCAATCAGCCCCAGCATTTT.

V is TRBV6-5 and J is TRBJ1-6; no firm D call. V was shortened by 8 bases and J by 3 bases, with 5 bases between the two germline ends. Germline V gene lookup returns CDR1 MNHEY and CDR2 SVGAGI. The CDR3 is 12 amino acids. The CDR3 nucleotides are TGTGCCAGCCGGTTCTATAATTCACCCCTCCACTTT. It yields the protein CASRFYNSPLHF.